These T cell receptor beta chains were read from a single sample in a study of glioma-infiltrating T cells after dendritic cell vaccination. The data were produced by immunoSEQ multiplex PCR, yet TCRdb's version contains in-frame clones alone and is incomplete. The sample records approximately 50,000 clones, 70% to 90% being singletons. The sample was blood, taken after dendritic cell vaccination. Receptors were obtained from a human donor with glioblastoma. Each CDR3 is given with its conserved first and last residue. D genes are given only for firm matches. Not all rows give a size; the values are once, few, many and, for expanded clones, a class.

v_gene	len	d_gene	j_gene	abundance	CDR3nt	CDR3aa
TRBV6-1	15	-	TRBJ1-2	-	TGTGCCAGCACCCTGAACGGGGCAAGGGGGTATGGCTACACCTTC	CASTLNGARGYGYTF
TRBV10-3	14	TRBD1	TRBJ2-2	-	TGTGCCATCGGCGGGACAGGGGTCCCCGGGGAGCTGTTTTTT	CAIGGTGVPGELFF
TRBV14	13	-	TRBJ2-7	-	TGTGCCAGCAGCCTGAGCACAGGGCCCGAGCAGTACTTC	CASSLSTGPEQYF
TRBV28	15	-	TRBJ1-4	-	TGTGCCAGCAGTTCCCGCAGGGGTGTGAGTGAAAAACTGTTTTTT	CASSSRRGVSEKLFF
TRBV7-2	14	-	TRBJ2-7	once	TGTGCCAGCAGCCTCGAAACAGGGCCCCACGAGCAGTACTTC	CASSLETGPHEQYF
TRBV7-7	15	TRBD1	TRBJ1-3	-	TGTGCTAGCAGTCGGGACAGAAACTCTGGAAACACCATATATTTT	CASSRDRNSGNTIYF
TRBV15	13	-	TRBJ1-5	-	TGTGCCACCAGCAGGGGGGGGGAGCAGCCCCAGCATTTT	CATSRGGEQPQHF
TRBV5-8	15	-	TRBJ2-2	-	TGTGCCAGCAGCTCACGGAGTACGGACACCGGGGAGCTGTTTTTT	CASSSRSTDTGELFF
TRBV28	15	TRBD1	TRBJ1-5	-	TGTGCCAGCAGTTTCGGGACAGGGAGATTTGGTCCCCAGCATTTT	CASSFGTGRFGPQHF
TRBV9	17	TRBD2	TRBJ2-1	-	TGTGCCAGCAGCGCCCGGGTAGCGGGTCGGGGGGGGGATGAGCAGTTCTTC	CASSARVAGRGGDEQFF
TRBV5-6	12	-	TRBJ1-1	-	TGTGCCAGCAGCTCACCTATAACTGAAGCTTTCTTT	CASSSPITEAFF
TRBV5-1	16	TRBD2	TRBJ2-1	once	TGCGCCAGCAGCTTGACCCCGGGACTAGCGGGTGCTGAGCAGTTCTTC	CASSLTPGLAGAEQFF
TRBV13	16	TRBD2	TRBJ2-1	-	TGTGCCAGCATCTCTCTAGCGGGACACTCCTACAATGAGCAGTTCTTC	CASISLAGHSYNEQFF
TRBV15	16	TRBD1	TRBJ1-2	-	TGTGCCACCAGCAGAGATACAGACAGGGGAATGAGTGGCTACACCTTC	CATSRDTDRGMSGYTF
TRBV30	18	TRBD2	TRBJ2-1	-	TGTGCCTGGAACTACCCCAGGGGGCTAGCGGGAGGGCCGGGTGAGCAGTTCTTC	CAWNYPRGLAGGPGEQFF
TRBV28	13	-	TRBJ1-2	-	TGTGCCAGCCTCCCCTCAGGGGTTTGGGTCTACACCTTC	CASLPSGVWVYTF
TRBV19	11	TRBD1	TRBJ1-1	-	TGTGCCAGTTACGGACAGGTTGAAGCTTTCTTT	CASYGQVEAFF
TRBV5-1	13	-	TRBJ1-1	-	TGCGCCAGCAGCTTGGGAGGGAACACTGAAGCTTTCTTT	CASSLGGNTEAFF
TRBV19	17	TRBD1	TRBJ2-3	once	TGTGCCAGTAGTATCAGGGACAGGGGCCGTGGGGCAGATACGCAGTATTTT	CASSIRDRGRGADTQYF
TRBV7-9	13	-	TRBJ2-7	-	TGTGCCAGCAGCTTAGCGCCGAGGGACGAGCAGTACTTC	CASSLAPRDEQYF